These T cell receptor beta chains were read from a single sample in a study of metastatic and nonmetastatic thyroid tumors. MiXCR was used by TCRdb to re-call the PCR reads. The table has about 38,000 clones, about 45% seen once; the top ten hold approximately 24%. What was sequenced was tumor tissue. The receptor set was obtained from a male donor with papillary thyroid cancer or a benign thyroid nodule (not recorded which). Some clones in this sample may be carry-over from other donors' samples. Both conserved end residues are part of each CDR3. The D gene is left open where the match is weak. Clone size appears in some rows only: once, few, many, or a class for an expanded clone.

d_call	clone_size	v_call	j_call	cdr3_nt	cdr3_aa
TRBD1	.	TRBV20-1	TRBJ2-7	TGCAGTGCTAGTAGTTCGACAGGGGGTACCGGCGAGCAGTACTTC	CSASSSTGGTGEQYF
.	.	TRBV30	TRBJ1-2	TGTGCCTGGAGTTCCACAGTTTACTATGGCTACACCTTC	CAWSSTVYYGYTF
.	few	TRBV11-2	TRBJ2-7	TGTGCCAGCAGCTTAGATCATAGCTACGAGCAGTACTTC	CASSLDHSYEQYF
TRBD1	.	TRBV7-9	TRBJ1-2	TGTGCCAGCACCTTCCTGTCCGGGACAGATGGCTACACCTTC	CASTFLSGTDGYTF
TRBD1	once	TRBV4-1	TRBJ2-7	TGCGCCAGCAGCTCAACCGGGACAGGAGGCTACGAGCAGTACTTC	CASSSTGTGGYEQYF
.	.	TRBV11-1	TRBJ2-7	TGTGCCAGCAGCTTGTACCACCACGAGCAGTACTTC	CASSLYHHEQYF
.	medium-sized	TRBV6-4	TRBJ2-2	TGTGCCAGCAGTGACCGGGAGAACACCGGGGAGCTGTTTTTT	CASSDRENTGELFF
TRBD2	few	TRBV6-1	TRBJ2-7	TGTGCCAGCAGAGGCGGGAGTATCTACGAGCAGTACTTC	CASRGGSIYEQYF
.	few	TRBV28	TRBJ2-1	TGTGCCAGCAGTTTATCGTACCTCGGGCTTCACGATGAGCAGTTCTTC	CASSLSYLGLHDEQFF
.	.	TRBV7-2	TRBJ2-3	TGTGCCAGCAGCTTACGGTTAGCGCAGGCCAGTACGCAGTATTTT	CASSLRLAQASTQYF
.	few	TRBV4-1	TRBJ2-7	TGCGCCAGCAGCCAACCAGGGGGGGCCTACGAGCAGTACTTC	CASSQPGGAYEQYF
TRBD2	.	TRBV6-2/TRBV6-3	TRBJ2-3	TGTGCCAGCAGTTACGGGAGGGTGAGCACAGATACGCAGTATTTT	CASSYGRVSTDTQYF
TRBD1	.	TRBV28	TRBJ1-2	TGTGCCAGCACCAACTACAGGGGGCGGAGTGGCTACACCTTC	CASTNYRGRSGYTF
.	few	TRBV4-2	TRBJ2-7	TGTGCCAGCAGCTGGGCAGCGGTAACATACGAGCAGTACTTC	CASSWAAVTYEQYF
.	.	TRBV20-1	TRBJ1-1	TGCAGTGCTAGTCAGAGAGGAGAAGCTTTCTTT	CSASQRGEAFF
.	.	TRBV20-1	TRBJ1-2	TGCAGTGCTCCCCGACAGCAAGGCGGTGGCTACACCTTC	CSAPRQQGGGYTF
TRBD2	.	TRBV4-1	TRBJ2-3	TGCGCCAGCAGTCCCTCTTGGCGGGGGGCAAGTCCCACAGATACGCAGTATTTT	CASSPSWRGASPTDTQYF
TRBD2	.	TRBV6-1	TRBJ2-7	TGTGCCAGCAGTGAAGCGAGCGGGAGCTCCTACGAGCAGTACTTC	CASSEASGSSYEQYF
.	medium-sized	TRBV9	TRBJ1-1	TGTGCCAGCAGCGTAGTCGAGGGGGTGAACACTGAAGCTTTCTTT	CASSVVEGVNTEAFF
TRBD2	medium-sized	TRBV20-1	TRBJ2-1	TGCAGTGCTAGAGATCATGTCCTAGCGGGAGGGCCTCCGTTCTTC	CSARDHVLAGGPPFF
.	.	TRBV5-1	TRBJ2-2	TGCGCCAGCAGCTTGGATGCAGGGTCAAGGGAGCTGTTTTTT	CASSLDAGSRELFF
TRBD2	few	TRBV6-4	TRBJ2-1	TGTGCCAGCAGTGCCCTGTCGGGAGGTGCCTACAATGAGCAATTCTTC	CASSALSGGAYNEQFF
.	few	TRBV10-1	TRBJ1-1	TGCGCCAGCAGTGAGGTCAGGGGTACTCAGAACACTGAAGCTTTCTTT	CASSEVRGTQNTEAFF
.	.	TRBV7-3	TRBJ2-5	TGTGCCAGCAGCTTATCGTCGAACCAAGAGACCCAGTACTTC	CASSLSSNQETQYF
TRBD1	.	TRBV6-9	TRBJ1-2	TGTGCCAGCAGTTATTCCGGGACAGGGAACTATGGCTACACCTTC	CASSYSGTGNYGYTF
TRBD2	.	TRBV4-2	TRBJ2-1	TGTGCCAGCAGCGAAAACATAGGAGCGGGGCACAATGAGCAGTTCTTC	CASSENIGAGHNEQFF
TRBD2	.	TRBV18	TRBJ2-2	TGTGCCAGCTCACCACCGGGACTAGCGGGAGGTCGAACCGGGGAGCTGTTTTTT	CASSPPGLAGGRTGELFF
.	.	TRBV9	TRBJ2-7	TGTGCCAGCAGCGGACAATATGGGGGCGAGCAGTACTTC	CASSGQYGGEQYF
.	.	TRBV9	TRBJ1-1	TGTGCCAGCAGCGTAGAGGGGAAAACTGAAGCTTTCTTT	CASSVEGKTEAFF
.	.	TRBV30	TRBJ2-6	TGTGCCTGGGCTCAGGGGTCTGGGGCCAACGTCCTGACTTTC	CAWAQGSGANVLTF
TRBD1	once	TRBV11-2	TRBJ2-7	TGTGCCAGCAGCCCGACCGGGACAGGGTTTGAGCAGTACTTC	CASSPTGTGFEQYF
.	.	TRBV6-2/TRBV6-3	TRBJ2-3	TGTGCCAGCTCTGATAATACGCAGTATTTT	CASSDNTQYF
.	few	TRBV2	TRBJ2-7	TGTGCCAGCTTCAGAACCCAGCAGTACTTC	CASFRTQQYF
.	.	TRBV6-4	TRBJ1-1	TGTGCCAGCAGTGACGAGCGGGGTGAGGGCACTGAAGCTTTCTTT	CASSDERGEGTEAFF
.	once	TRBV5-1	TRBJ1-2	TGCGCCAGCAGCTTGCAGGGTTGGGAAGGCTACACCTTC	CASSLQGWEGYTF
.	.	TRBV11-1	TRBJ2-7	TGTGCCAGCAGCTTCGGGACGCCCTCCTACGAGCAGTACTTC	CASSFGTPSYEQYF
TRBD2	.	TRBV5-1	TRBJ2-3	TGCGCCAGCAGATCCGGGACTAGCGGGATGACAGATACGCAGTATTTT	CASRSGTSGMTDTQYF